Below, 8 T cell receptor beta chains from the same sample are listed, as sequenced in a study of T cells in Graves' hyperthyroidism and ophthalmopathy. Template material for amplifying TCR beta CDR3 regions consisted of RNA transcripts. The HTBI primer set was used in a first-round RT-PCR of the TCR CDR3. MiXCR, applied by TCRdb to the multiplex PCR reads, yields one record per CDR3 protein. This table has roughly 61,000 distinct CDR3 sequences, under 70% appearing once. Material for sequencing was blood. The receptors shown here come from a woman between 55 and 75 years old with Graves' ophthalmopathy.

This clonotype was seen ten or more times. V and J are TRBV3-1 and TRBJ2-3; D is unclear. Trimming shortened V by 0 bases and J by 8 bases, and 6 bases separated the two germline ends. CDR3 length equals 12 residues. Germline lookup yields CDR1 LGHDT and CDR2 YNNKEL (reference sequence). The CDR3 is CASSQDSGTQYF. For the CDR3, the DNA is TGTGCCAGCAGCCAAGACTCTGGTACGCAGTATTTT.

Details on this clonotype: The CDR3 end shows no conserved phenylalanine or tryptophan, and so a read error is likely. The chain combines TRBV7-9 with TRBJ2-2; 11 nucleotides line up with TRBD2. The length of the CDR3 is 16 residues. V lost 2 bases and J lost 4; bases outside the gene matches: 3. CDR1 SEHNR and CDR2 FQNEAQ come from the germline V gene (reference sequence). CDR3 sequence: CASSLPLAGATGELFS. The CDR3 DNA reads as TGTGCCAGCAGCTTACCACTAGCGGGGGCCACCGGGGAGCTGTTTTCT.

This clonotype occurred many times. The gene calls are TRBV29-1 and TRBJ2-1; 9 positions match TRBD2. Per germline, CDR1 SQVTM and CDR2 ANQGSEA. Trimming took 6 bases from V and 5 from J; bases not matched to a gene: 23. This CDR3 is built from 19 residues. CDR3 sequence reads: CSVNGAGAVRLAADNEQFF. CDR3 nucleotides: TGCAGCGTCAACGGAGCAGGGGCGGTTCGACTAGCGGCCGACAATGAGCAGTTCTTC.

This chain joins TRBV29-1 and TRBJ2-1, with a weak D call TRBD2 (6 bases). Germline-derived CDR1 and CDR2 are SQVTM and ANQGSEA. The CDR3 extends over 12 amino acids. V dropped 8 bases and J dropped 3 bases, with 11 bases sitting between them. This chain's CDR3 is CSFGGNYNEQFF. DNA of the CDR3: TGCAGCTTTGGCGGGAACTACAATGAGCAGTTCTTC.

The chain is built from TRBV19 and TRBJ2-7; 9 bases are a match to TRBD1. The CDR3 has 14 residues. In germline, CDR1 is LNHDA, CDR2 SQIVND (reference sequence). Trimming at V came to 7 bases and at J to 0 bases, leaving 4 bases not matched to a gene. The CDR3, as DNA: TGTGCCAGTATAGGGACAGGGAGCTCCTACGAGCAGTACTTC. Its protein is CASIGTGSSYEQYF.

This clonotype was observed many times. The rearrangement joins TRBV18 to TRBJ2-7, with TRBD2 matching 10 bases. Looked up from germline, CDR1 is KGHSH and CDR2 is LQKENI. Trimming took 4 bases from V and 3 from J; bases not matched to a gene: 3. CDR3 size: 14 residues. CDR3: CASSQTSGDYEQYF. The CDR3 DNA follows: TGTGCCAGCTCACAAACTAGCGGGGACTACGAGCAGTACTTC.

The V and J genes are TRBV20-1 and TRBJ1-3, with 7 nucleotides matching TRBD1. CDR1 is DFQATT, CDR2 SNEGSKA, per germline (reference sequence). CDR3 size: 13 residues. V shed 6 bases and J 4 bases; nucleotides not matched to a gene: 6. This CDR3 reads CSADDRAGNTIYF. The CDR3 bases are TGCAGTGCCGATGACAGGGCCGGAAACACCATATATTTT.

The chain has TRBV19 and TRBJ2-5, with unresolved D. CDR1 and CDR2 from the germline V gene are LNHDA and SQIVND (reference sequence). Between the trimmed V and J ends, which lost 5 bases and 3 bases, there was a span of 7 bases. This CDR3 has 12 amino acids. CDR3 in amino acids: CASSQNEETQYF. The CDR3 DNA reads TGTGCCAGTAGTCAAAACGAAGAGACCCAGTACTTC.